One T cell receptor (beta chain) is described in this entry. Its antigen is not identified. Sequenced by immunoSEQ multiplex PCR; TCRdb stores in-frame clones only, minus some. Counted here are thousands of clones, 80% occurring once; the ten biggest clones make up about 8.3%. The data stem from a study of immune evolution from preneoplasia to lung adenocarcinoma. Study conclusions and caveats: Highest clonality occurred in KRAS-mutant, not EGFR-mutant or double wild-type, nodules. Clonality was highest in normal lung, lower in later-stage lesions apparently.

This clonotype was obtained from a donor at least 70 years old with lung adenocarcinoma. The sequencing input was FFPE minimally invasive lung adenocarcinoma tissue.

In DNA form, the CDR3 reads TGTGCCACCAGCAGCGGGACAGGATTAAACTATGGCTACACCTTC. It is translated as CATSSGTGLNYGYTF. The chain is built from TRBV15 and TRBJ1-2; 8 nucleotides align to TRBD1. The CDR3 contains 15 residues. CDR1 is LNHNV, CDR2 YYDKDF, per germline (reference sequence). Trimming at V came to 3 bases and at J to 2 bases, leaving 5 bases not matched to a gene.